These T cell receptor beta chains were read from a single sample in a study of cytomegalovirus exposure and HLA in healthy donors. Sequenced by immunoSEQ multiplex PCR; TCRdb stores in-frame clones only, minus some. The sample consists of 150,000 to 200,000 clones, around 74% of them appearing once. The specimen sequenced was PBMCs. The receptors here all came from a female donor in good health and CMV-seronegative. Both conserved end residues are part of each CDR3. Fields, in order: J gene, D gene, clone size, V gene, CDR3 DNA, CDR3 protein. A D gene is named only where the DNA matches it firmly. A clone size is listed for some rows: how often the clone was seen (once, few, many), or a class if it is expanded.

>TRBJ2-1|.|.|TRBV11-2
TGTGCCAGCAGCATCGGACAGAGAGCCACCGTGGGTGAGCAGTTCTTC
CASSIGQRATVGEQFF
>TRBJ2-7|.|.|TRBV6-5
TGTGCCAGCAGTTACAGGAGGGGAGCTAACGAGCAGTACTTC
CASSYRRGANEQYF
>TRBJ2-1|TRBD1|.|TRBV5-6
TGTGCCAGCAGCTTCCTGGGACAGAGCTACAATGAGCAGTTCTTC
CASSFLGQSYNEQFF
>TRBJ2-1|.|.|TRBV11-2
TGTGCCAGCAGCTTAGTATCTCGTAGTGATGAGCAGTTCTTC
CASSLVSRSDEQFF
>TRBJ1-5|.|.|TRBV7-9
TGTGCCAGCAGCTTAGGGGCCTCCTATAGCAATCAGCCCCAGCATTTT
CASSLGASYSNQPQHF
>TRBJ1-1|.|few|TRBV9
TGTGCCAGCAGCGACAGCTCCTTGAGAACTTCTGAAGCTTTCTTT
CASSDSSLRTSEAFF
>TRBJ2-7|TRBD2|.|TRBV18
TGTGCCAGCTCACCGTACGGGACTAGCGGGGCCCGACGCTACGAGCAGTACTTC
CASSPYGTSGARRYEQYF
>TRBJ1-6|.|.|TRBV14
TGTGCCAGCAGCCAAGAAACGGGGGAGTCGCTCCTCGAAAGCTCCTATAATTCACCCCTCCACTTT
CASSQETGESLLESSYNSPLHF
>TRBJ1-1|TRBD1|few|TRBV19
TGTGCCAGTAGTCTGACAGGGGACGTCACTGAAGCTTTCTTT
CASSLTGDVTEAFF
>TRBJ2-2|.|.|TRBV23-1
TGCGCCAGGGGGGTCGGGAGCACCGGGGAGCTGTTTTTT
CARGVGSTGELFF
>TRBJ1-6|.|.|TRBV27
TGTGCCAGCAGGACACATCCTAATTCACCCCTCCACTTT
CASRTHPNSPLHF
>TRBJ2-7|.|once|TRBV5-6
TGTGCCAGCAGCTTTGGCAGGGTGACCTACGAGCAGTACTTC
CASSFGRVTYEQYF
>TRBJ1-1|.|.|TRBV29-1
TGCAGCGTTGAGACCGGGATCAACACTGAAGCTTTCTTT
CSVETGINTEAFF
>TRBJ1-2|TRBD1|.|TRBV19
TGTGCCAGTAGTCTGGGACAGGGGGAAGGCTATGGCTACACCTTC
CASSLGQGEGYGYTF
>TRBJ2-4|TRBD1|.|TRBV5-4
TGTGCCAGCAGCTTTCTCGGCGGGACAGGGGGTTCTAAAAACATTCAGTACTTC
CASSFLGGTGGSKNIQYF
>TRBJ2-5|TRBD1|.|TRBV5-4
TGTGCCAGCAGACCACAGGGGAAACAAGAGACCCAGTACTTC
CASRPQGKQETQYF
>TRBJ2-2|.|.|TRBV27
TGTGCCAGCAGTTTACATGCCGGGGAGCTGTTTTTT
CASSLHAGELFF
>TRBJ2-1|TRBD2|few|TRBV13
TGTGCCAGCAGCTTACTAGCGGACCATTACAATGAGCAGTTCTTC
CASSLLADHYNEQFF
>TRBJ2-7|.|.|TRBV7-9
TGTTCCAGCAGCTTGGGCAGGGTTTTGTCCTACGAGCAGTACTTC
CSSSLGRVLSYEQYF
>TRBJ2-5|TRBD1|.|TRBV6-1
TGTGCCAGCACCCAGGACAGGGGGCGCCAAGAGACCCAGTACTTC
CASTQDRGRQETQYF
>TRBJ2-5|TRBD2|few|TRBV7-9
TGTGCCAGCAGCCCGGGACTAGCGAGAGATGGAGAGACCCAGTACTTC
CASSPGLARDGETQYF
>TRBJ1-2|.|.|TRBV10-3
TGTGCCATCAGTGAGTCCCAGGGGACTAACTATGGCTACACCTTC
CAISESQGTNYGYTF
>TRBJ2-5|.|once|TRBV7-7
TGTGCTAGCAGCTTAGGAGGGCAGGGGGAGACCCAGTACTTC
CASSLGGQGETQYF
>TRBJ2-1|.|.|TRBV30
TGTGCCTGGAGTACGGGACTTCTGGCTCAGAGCTCCTACAATGAGCAGTTCTTC
CAWSTGLLAQSSYNEQFF
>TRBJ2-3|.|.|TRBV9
TGTGCCAGCAGCGTAACTAGCCCCAGTTTAAGGGGCACAGATACGCAGTATTTT
CASSVTSPSLRGTDTQYF
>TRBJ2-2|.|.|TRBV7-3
TGTGCCAGCAGCCCTACGGGACACAACACCGGGGAGCTGTTTTTT
CASSPTGHNTGELFF
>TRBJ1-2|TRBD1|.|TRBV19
TGTGCCAGTAGTGGGACAGGATCTAACTATGGCTACACCTTC
CASSGTGSNYGYTF
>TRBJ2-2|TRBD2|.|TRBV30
TGTGCCTGGAGTGTAACACGGACTAGCGGGAACACCGGGGGGCTGTTTTTT
CAWSVTRTSGNTGGLFF
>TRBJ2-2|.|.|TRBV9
TGTGCCAGCAGCGCGTTGGCGGGGCCCAGGACCGGGGAGCTGTTTTTT
CASSALAGPRTGELFF
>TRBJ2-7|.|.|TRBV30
TGTGCCTGGAGTAATGGCGGGATATTCTCCTACGAGCAGTACTTC
CAWSNGGIFSYEQYF
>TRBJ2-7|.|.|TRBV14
TGTGCCAGCAGCCTATCCGGGACAAAGAAATTACGGAGCTCCTACGAGCAGTACTTC
CASSLSGTKKLRSSYEQYF
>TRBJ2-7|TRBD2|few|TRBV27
TGTGCCAGCAGCGGGCCAGGGGCGCGACTAGCGGGTTCAAGCTCCTACGAGCAGTACTTC
CASSGPGARLAGSSSYEQYF